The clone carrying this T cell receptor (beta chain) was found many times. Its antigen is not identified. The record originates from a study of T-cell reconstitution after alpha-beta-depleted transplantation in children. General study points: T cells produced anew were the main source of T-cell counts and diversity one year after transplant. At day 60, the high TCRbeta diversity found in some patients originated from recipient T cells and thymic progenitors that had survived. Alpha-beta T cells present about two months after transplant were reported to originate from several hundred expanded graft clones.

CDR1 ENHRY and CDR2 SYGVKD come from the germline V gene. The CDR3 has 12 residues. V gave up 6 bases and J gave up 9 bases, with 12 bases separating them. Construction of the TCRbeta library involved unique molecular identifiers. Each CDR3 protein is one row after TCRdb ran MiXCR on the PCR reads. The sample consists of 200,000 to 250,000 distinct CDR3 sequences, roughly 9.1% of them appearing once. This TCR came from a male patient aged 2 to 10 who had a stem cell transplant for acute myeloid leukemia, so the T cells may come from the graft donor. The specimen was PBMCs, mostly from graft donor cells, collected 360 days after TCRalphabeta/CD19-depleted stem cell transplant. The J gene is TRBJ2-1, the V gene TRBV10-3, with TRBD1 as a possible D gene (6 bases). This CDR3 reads CAISSDRSEQFF. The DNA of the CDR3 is TGTGCCATCAGCTCTGACAGGTCTGAGCAGTTCTTC.